The 6 T cell receptor beta chains below come from one sample, sequenced in a study of blood T cells in healthy people across ages. A second PCR of about 7 to 12 cycles used a sample-barcoded 5' primer and a J-beta primer mix. One entry per CDR3 protein, called by TCRdb with MiXCR from the 5' RACE reads. The sample lists approximately 730,000 distinct CDR3 sequences; about 53% were seen once. Specimen: blood. The receptors come from a man aged 80 or over in good health.

V is TRBV3-1 and J is TRBJ2-3; 10 bases match TRBD2. The CDR3 is 17 amino acids. V lost 0 bases, J lost 4 bases, and 7 bases stayed unmatched. Germline V lookup: CDR1 LGHDT, CDR2 YNNKEL (reference sequence). The CDR3 is CASSQDGLAGVPDTQYF. CDR3 bases: TGTGCCAGCAGCCAAGATGGGCTAGCGGGAGTGCCAGATACGCAGTATTTT.

The chain links TRBV14 to TRBJ1-2; the D is unclear. The CDR3 runs 16 residues. The germline V and J ends were trimmed by 7 bases and 4 bases, with 22 bases remaining between them. From germline, CDR1 is SGHDN and CDR2 FVKESK. The CDR3 region is CASTSIGQIPSYGYTF. In DNA form, the CDR3 reads TGTGCCAGCACGTCTATCGGTCAGATCCCTAGCTATGGCTACACCTTC. Variable domain in full (rest from reference TRBV14 and TRBJ1-2): EAGVTQFPSHSVIEKGQTVTLRCDPISGHDNLYWYRRVMGKEIKFLLHFVKESKQDESGMPNNRFLAERTGGTYSTLKVQPAELEDSGVYFCASTSIGQIPSYGYTFGSGTRLTVV.

This clonotype was recorded many times. The V call is TRBV11-2, the J call TRBJ2-3; 9 bases agree with TRBD2. Looked up from germline, CDR1 is SGHAT and CDR2 is FQNNGV. The CDR3 contains 16 residues. J gave up 14 bases and V 4 bases, and 19 bases lay outside the gene matches. In DNA form, the CDR3 reads TGTGCCAGCAGCTCTCAGGCCCTAGCGGGAAACAGATACGCGTATTTT. This codes for CASSSQALAGNRYAYF.

The rearrangement joins TRBV25-1 to TRBJ1-5; D call uncertain. The V end lost 11 bases, the J end lost 0 bases, and 14 bases lay between the germline ends. This CDR3 comprises 14 residues. Germline CDR1 reads MGHDK; CDR2 reads SYGVNS. The CDR3 reads CAHGNRISNQPQHF. For the CDR3, the DNA is TGTGCCCACGGGAACCGGATTAGCAATCAGCCCCAGCATTTT.

This clonotype turned up a few times. The gene calls are TRBV20-1 and TRBJ2-3; no definite D call. The CDR3 is 16 amino acids. Trimming removed 0 bases at V and 6 bases at J, with 19 bases between. Germline V gene data show CDR1 as DFQATT and CDR2 as SNEGSKA (reference sequence). This CDR3 is CSAREAEPRGFDTQYF. Written as DNA, the CDR3 is TGCAGTGCTAGAGAAGCCGAGCCACGAGGATTTGATACGCAGTATTTT.

This clonotype was seen a few times. The chain couples TRBV9 to TRBJ2-3; D call uncertain. Trimming shortened V by 4 bases and J by 5 bases, and 17 bases separated the two germline ends. This CDR3 is 15 amino acids long. CDR1 and CDR2 (germline): SGDLS, YYNGEE. CDR3 coding DNA: TGTGCCAGCAGCCCCCGGGTTAGGGTAGAAGATACGCAGTATTTT. It specifies CASSPRVRVEDTQYF.